A selection of T cell receptor beta chains follows, all from one sample in a study of T cells in Graves' hyperthyroidism and ophthalmopathy. TCRdb itself ran the multiplex PCR reads through MiXCR, one entry per CDR3 protein. The table records around 600,000 distinct CDR3 sequences, approximately 14% of them present only once. Material for sequencing was blood. These receptors were obtained from a woman aged 50 to 60 with Graves' ophthalmopathy. Each CDR3 is given with its conserved first and last residue. Fields, in order: J gene, clone size, D gene, V gene, CDR3 protein, CDR3 DNA. The D gene is left open where the match is weak. The size entry is marked missing in some rows and otherwise reads once, few, many or a size class.

J: TRBJ2-3
size: many
D: TRBD2
V: TRBV3-1
CDR3: CASSQELGTSGRAFSDTQYF
DNA: TGTGCCAGCAGCCAAGAACTAGGGACTAGCGGGAGGGCCTTTTCAGATACGCAGTATTTT

J: TRBJ1-6
size: few
D: .
V: TRBV7-2
CDR3: CASSLAGRYSYNSPLHF
DNA: TGTGCCAGCAGCTTAGCGGGCAGATACTCCTATAATTCACCCCTCCACTTT

J: TRBJ1-1
size: many
D: .
V: TRBV18
CDR3: CASSPPGWQGLNTEAFF
DNA: TGTGCCAGCTCACCACCAGGGTGGCAGGGCCTGAACACTGAAGCTTTCTTT

J: TRBJ2-2
size: .
D: TRBD2
V: TRBV4-3
CDR3: CASSQQVTRGTGELFF
DNA: TGCGCCAGCAGCCAGCAAGTCACGCGGGGGACCGGGGAGCTGTTTTTT

J: TRBJ1-2
size: many
D: .
V: TRBV4-1
CDR3: CASSQERDPNYGYTF
DNA: TGCGCCAGCAGCCAAGAAAGGGACCCTAACTATGGCTACACCTTC

J: TRBJ2-3
size: many
D: .
V: TRBV20-1
CDR3: CSARVREGGTDTQYF
DNA: TGCAGTGCTAGAGTGAGGGAAGGGGGCACAGATACGCAGTATTTT

J: TRBJ1-2
size: .
D: .
V: TRBV6-1
CDR3: CASSYEPGATGYTF
DNA: TGTGCCAGCAGTTATGAGCCGGGGGCGACGGGCTACACCTTC

J: TRBJ2-5
size: few
D: TRBD1
V: TRBV15
CDR3: CATSRDLRQGVLQETQYF
DNA: TGTGCCACCAGCAGAGACCTGAGACAGGGGGTTTTACAAGAGACCCAGTACTTC

J: TRBJ2-7
size: .
D: TRBD2
V: TRBV9
CDR3: CASSLTSASSYERYF
DNA: TGTGCCAGCAGCCTAACTAGCGCTAGCTCCTACGAGCGGTACTTC

J: TRBJ2-7
size: many
D: TRBD1
V: TRBV20-1
CDR3: CSAYTGGGHEQYF
DNA: TGCAGTGCTTACACAGGGGGCGGGCACGAGCAGTACTTC

J: TRBJ2-1
size: many
D: .
V: TRBV20-1
CDR3: CSARDRARSFNEQFF
DNA: TGCAGTGCTAGAGATCGGGCTAGAAGCTTCAATGAGCAGTTCTTC

J: TRBJ2-1
size: many
D: .
V: TRBV3-1
CDR3: CASSQIYNEQFF
DNA: TGTGCCAGCAGCCAAATATACAATGAGCAGTTCTTC

J: TRBJ1-5
size: many
D: .
V: TRBV12-3/TRBV12-4
CDR3: CASSLGGVYSNQPQHF
DNA: TGTGCCAGCAGTTTAGGGGGGGTTTATAGCAATCAGCCCCAGCATTTT

J: TRBJ2-7
size: many
D: .
V: TRBV2
CDR3: CASSVGPTYEQYF
DNA: TGTGCCAGCAGTGTTGGGCCCACCTACGAGCAGTACTTC

J: TRBJ1-5
size: few
D: .
V: TRBV27
CDR3: CASSLVGKGGNQPQHF
DNA: TGTGCCAGCAGTTTGGTTGGGAAAGGGGGCAATCAGCCCCAGCATTTT

J: TRBJ2-3
size: few
D: .
V: TRBV4-2
CDR3: CASSQAPRGQDTQYF
DNA: TGTGCCAGCAGCCAAGCCCCCAGAGGTCAAGATACGCAGTATTTT

J: TRBJ2-1
size: few
D: .
V: TRBV6-2/TRBV6-3
CDR3: CASSYPNEQFF
DNA: TGTGCCAGCAGTTACCCCAATGAGCAGTTCTTC

J: TRBJ2-2
size: many
D: TRBD2
V: TRBV12-3/TRBV12-4
CDR3: CASSPAGVGTGELFF
DNA: TGCGCCAGCAGTCCAGCGGGAGTGGGCACCGGGGAGCTGTTTTTT

J: TRBJ1-1
size: .
D: .
V: TRBV11-2
CDR3: CASSPVKGKNTEAFF
DNA: TGTGCCAGCAGCCCTGTAAAGGGAAAGAACACTGAAGCTTTCTTT

J: TRBJ2-1
size: few
D: TRBD2
V: TRBV6-2/TRBV6-3
CDR3: CASSYSYKASGLNEQFF
DNA: TGTGCCAGCAGTTACTCGTATAAGGCTAGCGGACTCAATGAGCAGTTCTTC

J: TRBJ2-5
size: many
D: .
V: TRBV9
CDR3: CASSVTGRETQYF
DNA: TGTGCCAGCAGTGTGACAGGGAGGGAGACCCAGTACTTC

J: TRBJ2-7
size: few
D: .
V: TRBV29-1
CDR3: CSAGSTYEQYF
DNA: TGCAGCGCGGGCAGTACCTACGAGCAGTACTTC

J: TRBJ1-5
size: many
D: .
V: TRBV2
CDR3: CASTPGGGSNQPQHF
DNA: TGTGCCAGCACCCCGGGAGGAGGGAGCAATCAGCCCCAGCATTTT

J: TRBJ2-5
size: many
D: TRBD1
V: TRBV12-3/TRBV12-4
CDR3: CASSLISGGETQYF
DNA: TGTGCCAGCAGTTTAATTTCAGGGGGAGAGACCCAGTACTTC

J: TRBJ2-3
size: many
D: .
V: TRBV3-1
CDR3: CASSQDRQRTDTQYF
DNA: TGTGCCAGCAGCCAAGATAGGCAGAGAACAGATACGCAGTATTTT

J: TRBJ2-7
size: few
D: .
V: TRBV6-2/TRBV6-3
CDR3: CASSLPLGEDSSNSYEQYF
DNA: TGTGCCAGCAGCTTACCCCTGGGGGAAGACTCTTCTAATTCCTACGAGCAGTACTTC

J: TRBJ2-7
size: .
D: TRBD2
V: TRBV6-1
CDR3: CASTTSGRVYEQYF
DNA: TGTGCCAGCACCACTAGCGGGAGGGTCTACGAGCAGTACTTC

J: TRBJ2-1
size: .
D: TRBD2
V: TRBV19
CDR3: CASSRREAGTNEQFF
DNA: TGTGCCAGTAGTCGGCGGGAGGCAGGGACGAATGAGCAGTTCTTC

J: TRBJ2-1
size: many
D: .
V: TRBV20-1
CDR3: CSARGTTVEQFF
DNA: TGCAGTGCTAGAGGCACGACTGTTGAGCAGTTCTTC

J: TRBJ1-1
size: many
D: TRBD1
V: TRBV28
CDR3: CASSLLMIGGAEAFF
DNA: TGTGCCAGCAGTTTATTGATGATAGGGGGCGCCGAGGCTTTCTTT

J: TRBJ2-1
size: many
D: TRBD2
V: TRBV28
CDR3: CASSSPGLAGVSGYNEQFF
DNA: TGTGCCAGCAGTTCTCCGGGACTAGCGGGAGTTTCGGGGTACAATGAGCAGTTCTTC

J: TRBJ2-7
size: many
D: .
V: TRBV7-2
CDR3: CASSLQVKSEQYF
DNA: TGTGCCAGCAGCTTACAGGTAAAAAGCGAGCAGTACTTC

J: TRBJ2-5
size: .
D: .
V: TRBV12-3/TRBV12-4
CDR3: CASSPPGELETQYF
DNA: TGTGCCAGCAGTCCCCCGGGGGAGTTAGAGACCCAGTACTTC

J: TRBJ2-6
size: many
D: TRBD1
V: TRBV6-5
CDR3: CASSYGGQGNVLTF
DNA: TGTGCCAGCAGTTACGGTGGACAGGGGAACGTCCTGACTTTC

J: TRBJ1-5
size: many
D: .
V: TRBV7-8
CDR3: CASSFGLNQPQHF
DNA: TGTGCCAGCAGCTTTGGGTTGAATCAGCCCCAGCATTTT

J: TRBJ2-2
size: .
D: .
V: TRBV28
CDR3: CASRGHDTGELFF
DNA: TGTGCCAGCAGGGGACATGACACCGGGGAGCTGTTTTTT

J: TRBJ2-1
size: many
D: TRBD2
V: TRBV29-1
CDR3: CSVAYSGRARDEQFF
DNA: TGCAGCGTCGCGTATAGCGGGAGGGCCAGGGATGAGCAGTTCTTC

J: TRBJ2-1
size: many
D: TRBD2
V: TRBV28
CDR3: CASSFGLVEDEQFF
DNA: TGTGCCAGCAGTTTTGGACTAGTCGAAGATGAGCAGTTCTTC

J: TRBJ1-3
size: .
D: .
V: TRBV19
CDR3: CASSIPTGYGGNTIYF
DNA: TGTGCCAGTAGTATCCCAACAGGGTACGGTGGAAACACCATATATTTT

J: TRBJ2-5
size: many
D: .
V: TRBV11-2
CDR3: CASSFGQRETQYF
DNA: TGTGCCAGCAGCTTCGGACAGAGGGAGACCCAGTACTTC

J: TRBJ1-1
size: many
D: TRBD1
V: TRBV20-1
CDR3: CSAIIWGQKNTEAFF
DNA: TGCAGTGCTATTATCTGGGGACAGAAGAACACTGAAGCTTTCTTT